Below, one T cell receptor beta chain is given with its context. The data are from a study of CD8+ T cells in alopecia areata. V lost 2 bases and J lost 4, with 6 bases in between. Germline-derived CDR1 and CDR2 are SGHNT and YYREEE (reference sequence). The CDR3 runs 13 residues. Investigators isolated RNA and reverse transcribed it into cDNA to act as the sequencing template. The repertoire was sequenced with immunoSEQ multiplex PCR; TCRdb's copy has only in-frame clones and lacks some. The sample consists of under 200,000 clones, under 70% of them appearing once. Described treatment: oral pan-JAK inhibitor, 5-10 mg twice daily.

This chain connects TRBV5-4 to TRBJ2-2, with D possibly TRBD1 on 5 matching bases. The sample was CD4+ T cells sorted from blood, taken at week 4, from a patient treated with tofacitinib. The sequence came from a human donor with alopecia areata. This CDR3 reads CASSFDSTGELFF. CDR3 DNA: TGTGCCAGCAGCTTCGACAGCACCGGGGAGCTGTTTTTT.